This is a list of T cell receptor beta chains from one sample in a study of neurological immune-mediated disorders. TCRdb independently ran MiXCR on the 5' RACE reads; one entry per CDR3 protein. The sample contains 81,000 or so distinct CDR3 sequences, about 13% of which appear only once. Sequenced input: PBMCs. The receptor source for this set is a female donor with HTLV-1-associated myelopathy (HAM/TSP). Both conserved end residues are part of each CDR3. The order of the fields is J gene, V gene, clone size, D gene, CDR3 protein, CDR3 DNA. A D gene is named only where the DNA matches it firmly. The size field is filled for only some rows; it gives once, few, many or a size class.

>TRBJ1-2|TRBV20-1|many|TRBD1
CSAAYRGSAYGYTF
TGCAGTGCTGCGTACAGGGGCTCGGCCTATGGCTACACCTTC
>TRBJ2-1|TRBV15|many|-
CATEEAPSYNEQFF
TGTGCTACCGAAGAGGCTCCCTCCTACAATGAGCAGTTCTTC
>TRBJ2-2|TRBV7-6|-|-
CASSSAWQNTGELFF
TGTGCCAGCAGCTCAGCGTGGCAGAACACCGGGGAGCTGTTTTTT
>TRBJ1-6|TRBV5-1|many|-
CASSLDTGNNSPLHF
TGCGCCAGCAGCTTGGATACAGGGAATAATTCACCCCTCCACTTT
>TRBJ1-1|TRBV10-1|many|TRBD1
CASSPGQGARVEAFF
TGCGCCAGCAGTCCGGGACAGGGGGCGAGGGTTGAAGCTTTCTTT
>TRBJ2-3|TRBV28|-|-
CARSSTTDTQYF
TGTGCCAGGAGTTCAACAACAGATACGCAGTATTTT
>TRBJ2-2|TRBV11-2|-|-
CASSTGTKNTGELFF
TGTGCCAGCAGTACCGGGACAAAGAACACCGGGGAGCTGTTTTTT
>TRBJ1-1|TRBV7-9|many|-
CASARKENTEAFF
TGTGCCAGCGCCCGGAAAGAGAACACTGAAGCTTTCTTT
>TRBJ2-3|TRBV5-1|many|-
CASSFAGAVDTQYF
TGCGCCAGCAGCTTCGCGGGGGCAGTGGATACGCAGTATTTT
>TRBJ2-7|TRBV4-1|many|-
CASSQDGTYEQYF
TGCGCCAGCAGCCAAGATGGGACCTACGAGCAGTACTTC
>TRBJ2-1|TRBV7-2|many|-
CASSLGAGEQFF
TGTGCCAGCAGCTTAGGCGCCGGGGAGCAGTTCTTC
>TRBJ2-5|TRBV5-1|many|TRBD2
CASSYSGGGETQYF
TGCGCCAGCAGCTATAGCGGGGGAGGAGAGACCCAGTACTTC
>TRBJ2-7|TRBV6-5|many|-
CASRVTGNPYEQYF
TGTGCCAGCAGAGTAACAGGGAATCCCTACGAGCAGTACTTC
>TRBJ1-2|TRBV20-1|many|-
CSVGGLTKDYTF
TGCAGTGTCGGGGGCCTGACAAAAGACTACACCTTC
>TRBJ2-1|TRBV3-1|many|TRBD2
CASSHHSGGISYNEQFF
TGTGCCAGCAGCCACCATAGCGGGGGGATTTCCTACAATGAGCAGTTCTTC
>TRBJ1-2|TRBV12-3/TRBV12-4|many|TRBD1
CASRRTGDGYTF
TGTGCCAGCAGAAGGACAGGGGATGGCTACACCTTC
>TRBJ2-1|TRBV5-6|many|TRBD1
CASSFETGYHNEQFF
TGTGCCAGCAGCTTTGAGACAGGGTACCACAATGAGCAGTTCTTC
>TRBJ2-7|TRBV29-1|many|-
CSVVKVQGGSEQYF
TGCAGCGTTGTAAAGGTACAGGGAGGATCCGAGCAGTACTTC
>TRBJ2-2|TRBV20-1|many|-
CSARVGHLTGELFF
TGCAGTGCTAGAGTAGGACACTTAACCGGGGAGCTGTTTTTT
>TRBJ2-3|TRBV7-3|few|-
CASSLDRISTDTQYF
TGTGCCAGCAGCTTAGACAGGATCAGCACAGATACGCAGTATTTT
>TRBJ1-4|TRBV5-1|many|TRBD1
CASSFGTVRGNEKLFF
TGCGCCAGCAGCTTCGGGACAGTCCGGGGTAATGAAAAACTGTTTTTT
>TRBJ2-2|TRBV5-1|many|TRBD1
CASSLGQGAETGELFF
TGCGCCAGCAGTCTGGGACAGGGGGCTGAGACCGGGGAGCTGTTTTTT
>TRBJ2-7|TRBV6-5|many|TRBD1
CASSYSNWDSTYEQYF
TGTGCCAGCAGTTACTCGAATTGGGACAGCACCTACGAGCAGTACTTC
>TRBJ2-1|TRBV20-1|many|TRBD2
CSARDLAGRNEQFF
TGCAGTGCTAGAGATCTAGCGGGGCGCAATGAGCAGTTCTTC
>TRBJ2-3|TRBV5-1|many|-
CASSLEGTSTDTQYF
TGCGCCAGCAGCCTGGAAGGTACTAGCACAGATACGCAGTATTTT
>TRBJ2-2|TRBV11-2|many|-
CASRLKYSPGELFF
TGTGCCAGCAGGTTAAAGTACAGTCCCGGGGAGCTGTTTTTT
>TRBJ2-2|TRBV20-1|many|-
CSARDYRANELFF
TGCAGTGCTAGAGATTACAGGGCCAACGAGCTGTTTTTT
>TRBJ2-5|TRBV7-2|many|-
CASSFTPGREETQYF
TGTGCCAGCAGCTTTACTCCGGGCCGGGAAGAGACCCAGTACTTC
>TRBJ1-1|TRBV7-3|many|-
CASSLQGTNTEAFF
TGTGCCAGCAGCTTACAGGGCACGAACACTGAAGCTTTCTTT
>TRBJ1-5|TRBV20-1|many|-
CSAGEVGNQPQHF
TGCAGTGCCGGGGAGGTGGGTAATCAGCCCCAGCATTTT
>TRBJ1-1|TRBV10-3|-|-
CAISQTWQFTEAFF
TGTGCCATCAGTCAGACTTGGCAGTTCACTGAAGCTTTCTTT
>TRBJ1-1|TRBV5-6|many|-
CASSLDFAAGSLNTEAFF
TGTGCCAGCAGCTTGGACTTTGCGGCAGGGTCCTTGAACACTGAAGCTTTCTTT
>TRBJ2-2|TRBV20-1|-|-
CSARGPARWGYGGELFF
TGCAGTGCTAGAGGGCCCGCACGATGGGGGTATGGTGGGGAGCTGTTTTTT
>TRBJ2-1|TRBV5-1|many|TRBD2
CASRPSLAGNEQFF
TGCGCCAGCAGACCATCACTAGCGGGGAATGAGCAGTTCTTC
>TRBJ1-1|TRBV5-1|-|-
CASKNGLEAFF
TGCGCCAGCAAAAACGGGCTTGAAGCTTTCTTT
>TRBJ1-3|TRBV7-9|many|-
CASSLGVRRSGNTIYF
TGTGCCAGCAGCTTAGGGGTGCGGCGCTCTGGAAACACCATATATTTT
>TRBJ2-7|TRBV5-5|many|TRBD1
CASSLGPGQVTYEQYF
TGTGCCAGCAGCTTGGGTCCGGGACAGGTTACCTACGAGCAGTACTTC
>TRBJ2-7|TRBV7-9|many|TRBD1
CATAPDRTHEQYF
TGTGCCACTGCCCCGGACAGGACACACGAGCAGTACTTC
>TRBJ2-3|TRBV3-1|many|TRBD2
CASSYGLAGGLVDTQYF
TGTGCCAGCAGCTACGGACTAGCGGGGGGCCTCGTAGATACGCAGTATTTT
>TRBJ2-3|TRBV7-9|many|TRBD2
CASSFLAGTTDTQYF
TGTGCCAGCAGCTTTCTAGCGGGGACCACAGATACGCAGTATTTT
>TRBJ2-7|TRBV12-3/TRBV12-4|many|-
CASSKGGDLYEQYF
TGTGCCAGCAGTAAAGGAGGGGATCTCTACGAGCAGTACTTC
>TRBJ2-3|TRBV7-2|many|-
CASRRGTLTDTQYF
TGTGCCAGCAGGAGGGGGACCCTTACAGATACGCAGTATTTT
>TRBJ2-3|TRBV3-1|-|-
CASSQGTADTQYF
TGTGCCAGCAGCCAAGGGACCGCAGATACGCAGTATTTT
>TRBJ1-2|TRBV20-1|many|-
CSANPLSGVTNYGYTF
TGCAGTGCCAACCCCCTTTCGGGGGTCACTAACTATGGCTACACCTTC
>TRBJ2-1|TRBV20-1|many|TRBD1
CSATQYQGENEQFF
TGCAGTGCTACCCAATACCAGGGGGAGAATGAGCAGTTCTTC
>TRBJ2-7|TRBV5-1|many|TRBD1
CASTSAGTGPHEQYF
TGCGCCAGCACATCAGCCGGGACAGGGCCCCACGAGCAGTACTTC
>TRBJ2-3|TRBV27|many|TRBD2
CASSLLGTSGVDTQYF
TGTGCCAGCAGTTTATTAGGGACTAGCGGGGTGGATACGCAGTATTTT
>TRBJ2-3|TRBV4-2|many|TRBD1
CASSQGDRVPDTQYF
TGTGCCAGCAGCCAGGGCGACAGGGTCCCCGATACGCAGTATTTT
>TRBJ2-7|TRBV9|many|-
CASSVAGDPSYEQYF
TGTGCCAGCAGCGTAGCAGGGGATCCCTCCTACGAGCAGTACTTC
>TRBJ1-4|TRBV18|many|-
CASSPLRPGQGEKLFF
TGTGCCAGCTCACCACTCCGGCCGGGGCAGGGAGAAAAACTGTTTTTT